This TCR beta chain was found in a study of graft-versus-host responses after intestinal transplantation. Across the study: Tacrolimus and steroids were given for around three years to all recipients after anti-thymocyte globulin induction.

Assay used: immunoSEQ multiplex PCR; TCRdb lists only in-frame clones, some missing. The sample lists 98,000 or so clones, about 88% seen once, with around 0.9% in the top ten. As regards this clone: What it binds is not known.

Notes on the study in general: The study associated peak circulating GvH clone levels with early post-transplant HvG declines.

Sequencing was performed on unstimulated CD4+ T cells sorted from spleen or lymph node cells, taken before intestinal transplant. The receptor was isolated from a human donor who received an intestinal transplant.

CDR3 sequence: CASSLESGNQPQHF. The CDR3, as DNA: TGTGCCAGCAGTTTAGAGTCGGGCAATCAGCCCCAGCATTTT. The rearrangement uses TRBV27 and TRBJ1-5; D not certain. Per the germline V gene, CDR1 is MNHEY and CDR2 is SMNVEV (reference sequence). V was clipped by 2 bases and J by 2 bases, with 7 bases between them. The CDR3 loop spans 14 amino acids.